A single sample gave rise to the 3 T cell receptor beta chains below, sequenced in a study of blood T cells in healthy people across ages (dated by TCRdb to between 2014 and 2017). To prepare the library, 5' RACE was applied. Sequencer: Illumina HiSeq 2500. A second 7 to 11 cycle PCR used a sample-barcoded 5' primer and a J-beta primer mix. Starting from the raw public reads, TCRdb applied fastp trimming at Q25, assembled clones with MiXCR and retained in-frame beta chains. Rows with a matching CDR3 protein are joined into one entry that keeps the most common DNA and genes. Within this sample are hundreds of thousands of distinct CDR3 sequences, with around 52% of them counted one time only. Of the sample, 13% is held by the ten largest clones. Sequences were obtained from blood. The receptors come from an elderly woman in good health.

A remark on this clonotype: A much more abundant neighbour one base away suggests this may be a read error. The CDR3 DNA reads as TGTGCCGGCAGCCAAGAGGTCCTAGCCGTGGGCACCGGGGAGCTGTTTTTT. Its translation is CAGSQEVLAVGTGELFF. The J gene is TRBJ2-2, the V gene TRBV4-2, with TRBD2 as a possible D gene (5 bases). This CDR3 contains 17 residues. Germline-derived CDR1 and CDR2 are LGHNA and YNFKEQ.

The chain couples TRBV5-6 to TRBJ1-2, with 9 bases aligning to TRBD1. CDR1 SGHDT and CDR2 YYEEEE come from the germline V gene. V shed 7 bases and J 5 bases; nucleotides not matched to a gene: 21. This CDR3 is built from 18 residues. The CDR3 DNA follows: TGTGCCAGCGGACCCGGGACAGGGTTATTCCGGGAAAGATATGGCTACACCTTC. Protein sequence: CASGPGTGLFRERYGYTF. Combining the CDR3 with reference TRBV5-6 and TRBJ1-2 gives the whole variable domain DAGVTQSPTHLIKTRGQQVTLRCSPKSGHDTVSWYQQALGQGPQFIFQYYEEEERQRGNFPDRFSGHQFPNYSSELNVNALLLGDSALYLCASGPGTGLFRERYGYTFGSGTRLTVV.

Worth noting for this clonotype: A read error may be the cause here, since a much bigger clone is one base away. J is TRBJ2-4 and V is TRBV7-3; 10 bases are shared with TRBD2. Losses at the gene ends were 5 bases for V and 13 bases for J; bases not matched to a gene: 14. CDR1 and CDR2 from the germline V gene are SGHTA and FQGTGA. This CDR3 is built from 15 residues. The CDR3 DNA is TGTGCCAGCAGCCACACTAGCGGGGATTACAATGAGCAGTACTTC. Its protein product is CASSHTSGDYNEQYF.